This T cell receptor beta chain derives from a study of T cell changes during pregnancy in multiple sclerosis. Repertoires were generated with immunoSEQ multiplex PCR, while TCRdb's copy carries only in-frame clones and drops some. The sample lists approximately 100,000 clones, roughly 92% occurring once. Germline V gene lookup returns CDR1 SGHRS and CDR2 YFSETQ. V was clipped by 4 bases and J by 3 bases; unmatched bases: 5. The CDR3 has 14 residues. The source is a female donor with multiple sclerosis, enrolled in a pregnancy study. The V call is TRBV5-1, the J call TRBJ2-7, with 9 bases lining up with TRBD1. The specimen comprised peripheral blood, sampled after pregnancy. The CDR3 region is CASSRGTGLYEQYF. Here the CDR3 DNA reads TGCGCCAGCAGCAGAGGGACAGGGCTCTACGAGCAGTACTTC.